This paragraph reports one T cell receptor (beta chain). Its antigen remains undetermined. No base quality values were provided; no much bigger clone lies one nucleotide off. In total, fewer than 750 healthy bone marrow donors made up the cohort. At the time of sampling, every cohort member was nominally healthy, though immune exposures that went unrecorded were likely present. The donor tested CMV seronegative and was one of the 352 seronegative cohort members. A peripheral blood sample was provided by each donor, and peripheral blood mononuclear cells were used for TCR beta sequencing. Genomic DNA extraction from the blood cell samples was performed with the Qiagen DNeasy Blood Extraction Kit. Based on the germline V gene (reference sequence), the CDR1 and CDR2 sequences are LNHDA and SQIVND. The CDR3 has 18 amino acids, counting the end cysteine and phenylalanine. Only CDR3 DNA remains: 54 bases, in frame from the first base. V is cut by 3 bases and J by 0 bases, and the space between the germline ends is 18 bases.

The data belong to a study of cytomegalovirus exposure and HLA in healthy donors (dated by TCRdb to about 2017). The study in broad terms: According to an earlier analysis of a few hundred of the donors, about 179 million T cells yielded 117 million unique TCR beta sequences and about 300 Gb of sequence data. An early release covering roughly 600 HLA-typed donors comprised approximately 290 gigabases of sequencing data and some 79 million unique TCR sequences. Of the 398 genotyped donors, around 81% fell in the genetic ancestry cluster associated with self-reported Caucasian donors. The study aimed to test whether cataloging public T cell receptors could reveal signatures of past pathogen exposure. The study used immunosequencing to profile the T cell repertoires of more than 650 subjects and linked those repertoires to cytomegalovirus serostatus. In addition to the first cohort of 650 to 750 subjects, a separate validation cohort of some 120 different subjects was used. The study combined high-throughput TCR immunosequencing, statistical association of individual TCRs with disease status, and machine learning to predict cytomegalovirus infection status. In a later analysis, previously published TCR beta repertoires from 600 to 850 donors were re-analyzed and high-resolution HLA genotyping was added so that TCR occurrence patterns could be studied. Rather than drawing on any new phenotypic data, the later analysis identified candidate immune exposures from TCR beta sequences and the way those sequences occurred across donors. In an earlier analysis of several hundred of the donors, high-throughput TCR beta sequencing was used to judge whether each TCR beta V gene segment behaved as functional or pseudogenic. Donor age, sex, ethnicity and CMV serostatus were collected together with the repertoire data. Genome-wide SNP genotypes for about 60% of the 666 donors were used in a later genetic analysis, which treated that subset as a discovery cohort. All discovery cohort repertoires had been generated using a single sequencing platform. HLA typing covered class I and class II loci at four-digit resolution. Typing coverage varied by locus: roughly 629-630 donors for A, B, C, DRB1 and DQB1; more than 500 for DQA1; more than 600 for DPA1; 400 to 480 for DPB1. Five DR-DQ haplotypes were treated as single units for association and clustering because of strong linkage in the cohort. Among 350 to 400 genotyped donors of the cohort, an average of around 240,000 unique TCR beta nucleotide sequences were sequenced per donor, roughly 20% of them non-productive.

Study-wide findings and limitations: Because some donors lacked HLA typing at each locus, the association tests relied only on the typed subset. A later analysis associated 15,000 to 20,000 TCR beta sequences with specific HLA alleles at a false discovery rate of 0.05. Compared with the approximately 670-donor mean, donors in an Asian-associated ancestry cluster had fewer N-insertions in productive TCRs, according to a later genetic analysis. Broadly in line with IMGT annotations, most TCR beta V segments showed up in productive rearrangements about 87% or about 30% of the time in an earlier analysis of a few hundred of the donors. Cytomegalovirus status was reported to be diagnosed by the classifier with high specificity and sensitivity in both the original and validation cohorts. According to a later analysis, TCR association rates differed among HLA loci, with DRB1 alleles showing the most associated TCRs and HLA-C alleles showing the fewest. Because counts were too low, 15 to 20 rarely observed V segments, including chromosome 9 orphons, were excluded from the earlier analysis of several hundred of the donors. Most CMV-associated TCR beta chains appeared to be HLA-restricted in a later analysis, and the HLA associations seemed to be driven largely by CMV exposure. Some IMGT-functional V segments, including TRBV6-2 and TRBV6-3, could not be told apart with the 87-base-pair reads, so those segments were excluded. A cluster of highly shared sequence variants was judged likely to represent a technical artifact of the sequencing pipeline. While some public TCRs were present in many individuals, most TCR sequences turned up only very rarely across donors. A further reported finding was that TCR beta sequences accurately predicted the HLA-A and HLA-B alleles for most subjects in the first cohort. The study listed 150 to 200 TCR beta chains as associated with cytomegalovirus. In a later analysis, HLA-associated TCR beta chains were found to be more clonally expanded and to have lower generation probabilities than equally common non-associated chains. Presence/absence analyses assumed roughly uniform sequencing depth across donors, an assumption that may not hold. The cohort was sequenced for TCR beta chains only, and without alpha or paired-chain data the features that could be detected were limited. A few of the identified cytomegalovirus-associated TCR beta chains were confirmed in vitro to be specific for cytomegalovirus antigens. A later genetic analysis associated a missense DCLRE1C variant with V-gene and J-gene trimming of TCR beta chains, and an independent cohort replicated the association. Linkage disequilibrium might explain the correlated functional status among segregating V segments, but an unknown experimental factor could not be ruled out. It was suggested by the authors that the approach could potentially be generalized to other disease states and immunological phenotypes. Assigning TCR associations to individual alleles was difficult when HLA alleles, especially DR and DQ, strongly co-occurred. For the cohort, immune exposure information was limited to CMV serostatus. In a later analysis, several top co-occurrence clusters were reported to appear linked to parvovirus B19, influenza, CMV and Epstein-Barr virus.

Receptor libraries were prepared by the immunoSEQ multiplex PCR assay. A mixture of 60 forward primers for TCR Vbeta segments and 13 reverse primers for TCR Jbeta segments was used in the multiplex PCR. Amplification of the CDR3 region of rearranged TCR beta genes was performed with a multiplex PCR assay on genomic DNA. On the Illumina HiSeq System, the amplified TCR beta libraries were sequenced as 87-base-pair reads. In the authors' own workflow: A later analysis tallied roughly 78 million unique TCR beta chains across the 600 to 700 repertoires, and approximately 12 million of those chains were shared by two or more donors. A nearest-neighbor algorithm error-corrected the raw reads and collapsed the reads into unique sequences, merging closely related sequences to remove PCR and sequencing errors. CDR3 sequences were aligned to IMGT reference sequences to assign V, D and J gene segments. For a sequence to be retained, a match of at least six nucleotides to both a V gene segment and a J gene segment was required. Rearrangements were classified as productive when the CDR3 lacked stop codons and remained in frame with V and J, and all other rearrangements were classified as non-productive. Following IMGT convention, CDR3 was defined as the stretch from the second conserved V-encoded cysteine to the conserved J-encoded phenylalanine. The earlier analysis of fewer than 700 of the donors excluded sequences that lacked an unambiguous match to a single V gene segment. An earlier analysis of a few hundred of the donors classified V segments as functional when productive rearrangements were above 56.7% and as segregating when the standard deviation between donors was above 5%. A statistical classification framework was developed to diagnose cytomegalovirus status using the catalog of TCR beta chain sequences. A later analysis assigned V and J genes by comparing TCR nucleotide sequences with IMGT/GENE-DB human TR gene sequences. Using the TCRdist pipeline, a later analysis assigned CDR3 sequences along with most-parsimonious VDJ recombination scenarios. In a later analysis, every TCR beta chain was defined by the combination of its CDR3 amino acid sequence and its V-gene family, and reads without a unique V-gene family were dropped. As a way to deal with suspected cross-contamination and a sequencing artifact, a later analysis dropped hundreds of nucleotide sequences that were highly shared and had low generation probability. For each public chain, a later analysis derived a clonal expansion index from normalized ranks of inferred template counts within each repertoire. Generation probabilities in a later analysis came from a VDJ recombination model fitted to out-of-frame rearrangements, and those results were checked against IGoR. A later analysis scored TCR-TCR, TCR-HLA and TCR-CMV co-occurrence with hypergeometric tests, applying a repertoire-size bias correction to TCR pairs. In a later analysis, false discovery rates were estimated by permuting HLA or CMV assignments 20 times. In a later analysis, co-occurring TCRs were grouped with DBSCAN, and TCRdist sequence similarity was added when clustering was performed within HLA-allele-positive subsets. Repertoires with fewer than 30,000 or more than 120,000 public chains were left out of co-occurrence clustering, as were about 5 repertoires with anomalous nucleotide sharing. Not all clones reach the TCRdb copy of this immuneACCESS table, which keeps in-frame sequences only. Checked studies attribute under half of the gap to unresolved V genes and leave the rest unexplained. D and trimming were read from the DNA, whereas the V and J calls and clone size are those reported in that table. A total of around 200,000 clones appear in this sample, 70% to 90% of them only once. The top ten clones comprise roughly 0.33% of the sample.

This sequence originates from a woman under 40 in good health and CMV-seronegative. The sequence links TRBV19 to TRBJ2-1; TRBD2 is a weak D gene call, 6 bases matching. The sample comprised PBMCs. The bases read TGTGCCAGTAGTATTTCGAGCCCAGCGGGTTACTCCTACAATGAGCAGTTCTTC. The translation is CASSISSPAGYSYNEQFF.